The 9 T cell receptor beta chains presented below share a single source sample, sequenced in a study of shared clonotypes between healthy human individuals. The method was immunoSEQ multiplex PCR; TCRdb's version includes in-frame clones alone and lacks a portion of them. The data show some 2,400,000 clones, nearly 97% seen once. The sequenced material came from naive CD4+ T cells sorted from blood. Subset denoted: CD45RA+ positively selected. Source of these receptors: a man younger than 35 in good health.

The V and J genes are TRBV1 and TRBJ2-5; the listed D gene, TRBD1, was not tested against the DNA. TRBV1 is deemed a pseudogene. The CDR3 is made up of 14 amino acids. CDR3 sequence reads: CTSSQSGQLRTQYF. DNA of the CDR3: TGCACCAGCAGCCAATCAGGACAGCTAAGGACCCAGTACTTC.

This CDR3 is CASSQDPGTNEKLFF. The CDR3, as DNA: TGCGCCAGCAGCCAAGATCCAGGGACTAATGAAAAACTGTTTTTT. The chain joins TRBV4-1 to TRBJ1-4, with a tentative D call TRBD1 (5 bases). The CDR3 runs 15 residues. V lost 0 bases, J lost 2 bases, and 7 bases lay in between. Per the germline V gene, CDR1 is MGHRA and CDR2 is YSYEKL.

V and J are TRBV7-2 and TRBJ1-3; possible D gene TRBD1, 6 bases. Between the trimmed V and J ends, which lost 8 bases and 0 bases, there was a span of 14 bases. CDR3 length: 15 amino acids. Germline values: CDR1 SGHTA, CDR2 FQGNSA. CDR3 nucleotides: TGTGCCAGCGGGGGGCATCGAGACTCTGGAAACACCATATATTTT. Translation: CASGGHRDSGNTIYF.

This clone was seen once. This chain joins TRBV2 and TRBJ2-7; TRBD1 might be the D (7 bases). Deletions cut 6 bases from V and 4 bases from J, with 16 bases between. The CDR3 loop spans 14 amino acids. Germline loops: CDR1 SNHLY, CDR2 FYNNEI. In DNA form, the CDR3 reads TGTGCCAGCAGGCCCCAGGCAGGGGGGTACGAGCAGTACTTC. It is translated as CASRPQAGGYEQYF.

The chain links TRBV5-8 to TRBJ1-3; D not resolved. CDR3 length: 16 amino acids. Germline-derived CDR1 and CDR2 are SGHTS and YDEGEE. Trimming took off 1 base at V and 1 base at J, with 12 bases between the two ends. The CDR3, as DNA: TGTGCCAGCAGCTTGTCCAAACTCTCTTCTGGAAACACCATATATTTT. As protein: CASSLSKLSSGNTIYF. Full variable domain (missing parts from reference TRBV5-8 and TRBJ1-3): EAGVTQSPTHLIKTRGQQATLRCSPISGHTSVYWYQQALGLGLQFLLWYDEGEERNRGNFPPRFSGRQFPNYSSELNVNALELEDSALYLCASSLSKLSSGNTIYFGEGSWLTVV.

The chain combines TRBV10-3 with TRBJ2-5; D gene uncertain. Germline CDR1 ENHRY, CDR2 SYGVKD. V was trimmed by 4 bases and J by 1 base, leaving 7 bases between them. The CDR3 is 13 residues long. The CDR3 region is CAISAGRQETQYF. CDR3 sequence (DNA): TGTGCCATCAGTGCCGGCCGCCAAGAGACCCAGTACTTC.

The V call is TRBV19, the J call TRBJ1-2; no reliable D call. The CDR3 totals 14 residues. Trimming removed 7 bases at V and 1 base at J, with 13 bases between. Germline CDR1 LNHDA, CDR2 SQIVND (reference sequence). Written as DNA, the CDR3 is TGTGCCAGTATCCGAACCGGGAGTAACTATGGCTACACCTTC. Its translation: CASIRTGSNYGYTF.

This chain links TRBV19 with TRBJ1-6, with D hard to call. Trimming removed 0 bases at V and 7 bases at J, with 10 bases between. CDR3 length equals 15 residues. CDR1 and CDR2 from the germline V gene are LNHDA and SQIVND (reference sequence). The CDR3 nucleotides are TGTGCCAGTAGTATAGACGGGGTCAAGAATTCACCCCTCCACTTT. Its translation: CASSIDGVKNSPLHF.

The V call is TRBV5-1, the J call TRBJ2-2; D not certain. The germline V and J ends were trimmed by 0 bases and 2 bases, with 5 bases remaining between them. Germline V gene lookup returns CDR1 SGHRS and CDR2 YFSETQ. The CDR3 runs 14 residues. The DNA of the CDR3 is TGCGCCAGCAGCTTGGAAACAAACACCGGGGAGCTGTTTTTT. As protein: CASSLETNTGELFF.